This T cell receptor beta chain was obtained from a study of blood T cell repertoires in COVID-19 (TCRdb year 2020). Broadly, across the study: The collaborator samples originated in the United States, Italy and Spain and spanned the acute and convalescent phases of COVID-19. Nearly every sample came with metadata listing a de-identified subject ID, COVID-19 status, age in years and sex. The samples were drawn from the first 160 participants of the ongoing ImmuneRACE study and from roughly 1,300 subjects provided by 6 global collaborators. The material from the prospective study consisted of cDNA or gDNA derived from T cells, B-cell-depleted T cells, or PBMCs. The dataset comprised deeply sampled blood TCRbeta repertoires from subjects exposed to, actively infected with, or recovered from COVID-19. HLA class I and class II types, where available, came from metadata supplied by the sample provider rather than from assay-based typing. The repertoires were made available in a free public database intended to serve as a resource for research on the immune response to SARS-CoV-2. What the research found in general, with its limitations: The amount of clinical and demographic metadata varied by source and participant and was provided uncurated.

Each collaborating institution followed its own protocols to collect whole blood in K2EDTA tubes. Collaborator samples were shipped for TCRbeta analysis as frozen whole blood, isolated PBMCs, or DNA extracted from either sample type. Concerning this clone: No cognate antigen has been identified for it. Base qualities are missing; no much larger clone stands one base away.

The immunoSEQ Assay, a bias-controlled multiplex PCR, was used to amplify TCRbeta CDR3 regions from genomic DNA. As for how the authors treated the data: The number of nucleated cells in each sample was estimated by amplification of reference gene primers within the assay. To quantify the absolute abundance of each unique TCRbeta CDR3 rearrangement, sequence reads were collapsed and filtered. For each sample, productive Simpson clonality was calculated as the square root of Simpson's diversity index over productive rearrangements. Here the immuneACCESS table is served through TCRdb, limited to in-frame sequences with V and J called. Missing clones are a known gap in these copies; in checked studies unresolved V genes cover under half, and the rest lacks a known reason. That table supplies the V and J calls and clone size; D and trimming were determined from the DNA. This sample holds 15,000 to 17,000 clones; 82% were observed only once. Approximately 22% of the sample lies in the top ten.

V lost 3 bases and J lost 1 base; the stretch between them is 9 bases long. The germline V gene provides CDR1 SGHAT and CDR2 FQNNGV. The CDR3 goes from the cysteine to the phenylalanine over 14 residues. Only CDR3 DNA is held: 42 bases, read in frame from base 1. The TCR sequence derives from a man older than 75 with active or convalescent COVID-19. The sequence is built from TRBV11-2 and TRBJ2-5; the D gene is perhaps TRBD1, from 6 matching bases. Sequencing was performed on peripheral blood. The DNA is as follows: TGTGCCAGCAGCTTCACAGGGCCCCAAGAGACCCAGTACTTC. Its protein is CASSFTGPQETQYF.